This passage covers 13 T cell receptor beta chains from one sample sequenced in a study of OX40 agonist ivuxolimab in advanced cancers. Method: immunoSEQ multiplex PCR; TCRdb's copy keeps in-frame clones and lacks some. The sample yields roughly 54,000 clones, around 89% seen once. The input for sequencing was CD4+ or CD8+ T cells sorted from blood, taken in a trial of the OX40 agonist ivuxolimab. The receptor set was obtained from an adult with an advanced solid tumor such as melanoma, head and neck, liver or kidney cancer.

Only one count was recorded for this clone. The CDR3 DNA reads as TGTGCCATCAGTGAGTCTTCCGCGAACACCGGGGAGCTGTTTTTT. Protein sequence: CAISESSANTGELFF. The chain recombines TRBV10-3 with TRBJ2-2; D is ambiguous. Trimming took 0 bases from V and 0 from J, leaving 5 bases between them. The CDR3 totals 15 residues. Germline V gene lookup returns CDR1 ENHRY and CDR2 SYGVKD.

J is TRBJ1-4 and V is TRBV30; D is ambiguous. The V end was cut by 0 bases, the J end by 8 bases, with 10 bases between. Germline V lookup: CDR1 GTSNPN, CDR2 SVGIG (reference sequence). The CDR3 covers 13 residues. CDR3 amino acids: CAWSVIVGEKLFF. CDR3 nucleotides: TGTGCCTGGAGTGTGATTGTGGGAGAAAAACTGTTTTTT. Supplemented by reference TRBV30 and TRBJ1-4, the full variable domain reads SQTIHQWPATLVQPVGSPLSLECTVEGTSNPNLYWYRQAAGRGLQLLFYSVGIGQISSEVPQNLSASRPQDRQFILSSKKLLLSDSGFYLCAWSVIVGEKLFFGSGTQLSVL.

The rearrangement uses TRBV5-4 and TRBJ1-1; 8 nucleotides align to TRBD1. Per germline, CDR1 SGHNT and CDR2 YYREEE (reference sequence). This CDR3 is 16 amino acids long. The trim removed 4 bases at V and 9 bases at J, leaving 17 bases unmatched. In nucleotides, the CDR3 is TGTGCCAGCAGCCCTCAGGGGGCCCCAGAGCAGGGGAAAGCTTTCTTT. Residues: CASSPQGAPEQGKAFF.

The rearrangement links TRBV5-1 to TRBJ1-1, with D perhaps matching TRBD1 (6 bases). The CDR3 has 14 residues. The germline gives CDR1 SGHRS, CDR2 YFSETQ. The germline V and J ends were trimmed by 5 bases and 3 bases, with 14 bases remaining between them. CDR3 nucleotides: TGCGCCAGCAGTCGTAGAGGGGGGGACACTGAAGCTTTCTTT. It is translated as CASSRRGGDTEAFF. Full variable domain (outside the CDR3, taken from reference TRBV5-1 and TRBJ1-1): KAGVTQTPRYLIKTRGQQVTLSCSPISGHRSVSWYQQTPGQGLQFLFEYFSETQRNKGNFPGRFSGRQFSNSRSEMNVSTLELGDSALYLCASSRRGGDTEAFFGQGTRLTVV.

The chain couples TRBV28 to TRBJ1-1; D remains ambiguous. The V end lost 1 base, the J end lost 6 bases, and 9 bases lay between the germline ends. From germline, CDR1 is MDHEN and CDR2 SYDVKM. This CDR3 region has 13 residues. The CDR3 region has the DNA TGTGCCAGCAGTTTATCGAGCCCCCCTGAAGCTTTCTTT. Protein product: CASSLSSPPEAFF.

This clone was seen a single time. This rearrangement joins TRBV4-1 to TRBJ2-3; 11 bases are a match to TRBD1. This CDR3 is 17 amino acids long. With V trimmed by 3 bases and J by 3 bases, 8 bases remained unmatched. Germline V gene data show CDR1 as MGHRA and CDR2 as YSYEKL. DNA of the CDR3: TGCGCCAGCAGCCAGACCGGGACAGGGGGTGCAACAGATACGCAGTATTTT. Its translation is CASSQTGTGGATDTQYF.

The chain links TRBV5-1 to TRBJ1-1; D gene unclear. Trimming pared 5 bases from V and 1 base from J, leaving 9 bases between. This CDR3 comprises 13 residues. Germline lookup yields CDR1 SGHRS and CDR2 YFSETQ. CDR3 amino acids: CASSHDENTEAFF. DNA of the CDR3: TGCGCCAGCAGTCATGACGAGAACACTGAAGCTTTCTTT.

This clone was observed a handful of times. This chain uses TRBV19 with TRBJ2-7; TRBD2 matches at 10 bases. V shed 6 bases, J shed 4 bases, and the junction held 9 bases outside the gene matches. Germline V gene data show CDR1 as LNHDA and CDR2 as SQIVND (reference sequence). The CDR3 contains 15 residues. CDR3 loop: CASSPGLATAYEQYF. The CDR3 DNA reads as TGTGCCAGTAGCCCGGGACTAGCGACCGCATACGAGCAGTACTTC.

The sample holds one count of this clone. The CDR3: CASSLGVRNSNQPQHF. The CDR3 region has the DNA TGCGCCAGCAGCTTGGGGGTCAGAAATAGCAATCAGCCCCAGCATTTT. This chain links TRBV5-1 with TRBJ1-5, with no clear D. V was shortened by 0 bases and J by 0 bases, with 10 bases between the two germline ends. The CDR3 covers 16 residues. Looked up from germline, CDR1 is SGHRS and CDR2 is YFSETQ.

CDR3 bases: TGTGCCAGCAGCCCAGGCTTAAGGTGGGGAGATACGCAGTATTTT. Its protein product is CASSPGLRWGDTQYF. The V and J genes are TRBV7-9 and TRBJ2-3; D call uncertain. V gave up 5 bases and J gave up 5 bases, with 17 bases separating them. There are 15 residues in the CDR3. CDR1 and CDR2 from the germline V gene are SEHNR and FQNEAQ (reference sequence).

The J gene is TRBJ2-7, the V gene TRBV5-1; tentatively, D is TRBD1 (6 bases). The CDR3 contains 13 residues. The V end was cut by 4 bases, the J end by 3 bases, with 11 bases between. Germline V gene sequence: CDR1 SGHRS, CDR2 YFSETQ. The CDR3 nucleotides are TGCGCCAGCAGCCTCAGGGGCCACTACGAGCAGTACTTC. It specifies CASSLRGHYEQYF. Full variable domain (missing parts from reference TRBV5-1 and TRBJ2-7): KAGVTQTPRYLIKTRGQQVTLSCSPISGHRSVSWYQQTPGQGLQFLFEYFSETQRNKGNFPGRFSGRQFSNSRSEMNVSTLELGDSALYLCASSLRGHYEQYFGPGTRLTVT.

The chain combines TRBV9 with TRBJ2-1; 7 positions agree with TRBD2. The CDR3 is 16 residues long. Germline-derived CDR1 and CDR2 are SGDLS and YYNGEE. V lost 0 bases to trimming and J lost 1 base; unmatched junction nucleotides: 4. This CDR3 reads CASSVVAGVSYNEQFF. The CDR3 DNA reads as TGTGCCAGCAGCGTAGTGGCGGGAGTATCCTACAATGAGCAGTTCTTC. The full variable domain, its missing parts supplied by reference TRBV9 and TRBJ2-1, is DSGVTQTPKHLITATGQRVTLRCSPRSGDLSVYWYQQSLDQGLQFLIQYYNGEERAKGNILERFSAQQFPDLHSELNLSSLELGDSALYFCASSVVAGVSYNEQFFGPGTRLTVL.

CDR3 coding DNA: TGCAGCGTTGATATGGTGGGCCAGGTGGGCAATGAGCAGTTCTTC. Protein: CSVDMVGQVGNEQFF. V and J are TRBV29-1 and TRBJ2-1; no clear D. Germline V gene data show CDR1 as SQVTM and CDR2 as ANQGSEA. This CDR3 is built from 15 residues. The V end was cut by 3 bases, the J end by 6 bases, with 18 bases between.